The clone carrying this TCR beta chain was counted only a few times. Its antigen is unidentified. These data originate in a study of post-analysis software for immune sequencing data. Overall study: Disease courses included relapsing-remitting, secondary progressive and progressive-relapsing multiple sclerosis. Findings of the study overall: Patients carried roughly five TRBV segments more frequently than controls did, and TRBV5-6, TRBV5-1 and TRBV20-1 were among them.

The library was made from cDNA and included unique molecular identifiers. TCRdb recomputed calls from the PCR reads with MiXCR, one row per CDR3 protein. The table lists about 200,000 distinct CDR3 sequences, roughly 30% of them singletons. V lost 10 bases, J lost 1 base, and 14 bases lay in between. The CDR3 length is 15 residues. The germline CDR1 and CDR2 sequences are MNHNS and SASEGT. The chain couples TRBV6-1 to TRBJ2-6, with D perhaps TRBD1 or TRBD2 (6 bases each). The sequence was obtained from a girl aged 2 to 17 with multiple sclerosis. Sequenced: blood. CDR3 region: CATSWGASGANVLTF. Written as DNA, the CDR3 is TGTGCCACGTCGTGGGGGGCATCTGGGGCCAACGTCCTGACTTTC.